The 4 T cell receptor beta chains below all came from one sample that was sequenced in a study of T cells in Graves' hyperthyroidism and ophthalmopathy. Researchers took RNA transcripts and amplified the TCR beta CDR3 regions from them. Carried out on the TCR CDR3, a first-round RT-PCR used the HTBI primer set. TCRdb reanalysed the multiplex PCR reads using MiXCR and keeps one entry per CDR3 protein. In the table there are hundreds of thousands of distinct CDR3 sequences, 15% to 19% of which are singletons. Sample: blood. The receptors derive from a woman under 30 with Graves' hyperthyroidism.

In its sample, this clonotype was seen many times. The chain uses TRBV7-2 and TRBJ2-3, with D perhaps matching TRBD2 (6 bases). CDR1 is SGHTA and CDR2 is FQGNSA in the germline V gene. V was trimmed by 5 bases and J by 1 base, leaving 10 bases between them. The CDR3 runs to 14 residues. Here the CDR3 reads CASSTSGGTDTQYF. In nucleotides, the CDR3 is TGTGCCAGCAGCACCTCGGGGGGCACAGATACGCAGTATTTT. The full variable domain, rest sourced from reference TRBV7-2 and TRBJ2-3, is GAGVSQSPSNKVTEKGKDVELRCDPISGHTALYWYRQSLGQGLEFLIYFQGNSAPDKSGLPSDRFSAERTGGSVSTLTIQRTQQEDSAVYLCASSTSGGTDTQYFGPGTRLTVL.

This clonotype came up a few times. The V and J genes are TRBV29-1 and TRBJ1-5, with no clear D. The germline V gene has CDR1 SQVTM and CDR2 ANQGSEA. The CDR3 sequence is 13 residues long. Between the trimmed V and J ends, which lost 5 bases and 5 bases, there was a span of 13 bases. The CDR3 DNA sequence: TGCAGCGTTAGTCCAGGACCGGATCAGCCCCAGCATTTT. This gives the protein CSVSPGPDQPQHF.

The rearrangement links TRBV25-1 to TRBJ2-1; a possible D gene is TRBD2 (6 bases). CDR3 size: 15 residues. Per germline, CDR1 MGHDK and CDR2 SYGVNS. V lost 7 bases, J lost 4 bases, and 17 bases lay in between. CDR3 region: CASINGGSRYNEQFF. CDR3 DNA sequence: TGTGCCAGCATCAATGGGGGGTCGCGTTACAATGAGCAGTTCTTC.

V usage is TRBV6-6 and J usage is TRBJ2-1; possibly TRBD1 or TRBD2 for D (6 bases each). The CDR3 runs to 19 residues. Germline CDR1 is MNHNY and CDR2 is SVGAGI (reference sequence). Trimming pared 1 base from V and 7 bases from J, leaving 26 bases between. The CDR3 sequence is CASSYLLRGARGPGNEQFF. In nucleotides, the CDR3 is TGTGCCAGCAGTTACTTACTTAGGGGGGCCCGGGGGCCGGGAAATGAGCAGTTCTTC.